The 12 T cell receptor beta chains below were found in one sample sequenced in a study of cytotoxic CD8 clonotypes in ibrutinib-treated CLL. Assay used: immunoSEQ multiplex PCR; TCRdb lists only in-frame clones, some missing. The sample includes around 150,000 clones, more than 70% of them seen just once. The material was PBMCs, obtained at disease progression, from a patient treated with ibrutinib. These receptors all come from a human donor with chronic lymphocytic leukemia.

The J gene is TRBJ1-2, the V gene TRBV27, with D perhaps matching TRBD1 (6 bases). Germline CDR1 MNHEY, CDR2 SMNVEV (reference sequence). CDR3 size: 15 residues. Trimming cost V 3 bases and J 0 bases, with 11 bases left between them. The CDR3 nucleotides read TGTGCCAGCAGTTTCAGGGGCGCATCTAACTATGGCTACACCTTC. Translated, it gives CASSFRGASNYGYTF.

The chain carries TRBV7-3 and TRBJ2-3; 10 bases fit TRBD1. Per germline, CDR1 SGHTA and CDR2 FQGTGA. The CDR3 totals 15 residues. Trimming cost V 2 bases and J 6 bases; bases outside gene matches: 5. CDR3 in amino acids: CASSLATGGSDTQYF. As DNA, the CDR3 is TGTGCCAGCAGCTTAGCGACAGGGGGCAGCGATACGCAGTATTTT.

The chain couples TRBV19 to TRBJ2-3; TRBD2 agrees at 13 bases. The germline V gene has CDR1 LNHDA and CDR2 SQIVND (reference sequence). The CDR3 covers 16 residues. The junction had 5 bases not matched to a gene; V was cut back by 5 bases and J by 3 bases. CDR3 sequence (DNA): TGTGCCAGTAGTCCTACTAGCGGGAGGGGAACAGATACGCAGTATTTT. It is translated as CASSPTSGRGTDTQYF. Supplemented by reference TRBV19 and TRBJ2-3, the full variable domain reads DGGITQSPKYLFRKEGQNVTLSCEQNLNHDAMYWYRQDPGQGLRLIYYSQIVNDFQKGDIAEGYSVSREKKESFPLTVTSAQKNPTAFYLCASSPTSGRGTDTQYFGPGTRLTVL.

The rearrangement joins TRBV18 to TRBJ2-7; 10 bases line up with TRBD1. The germline V gene has CDR1 KGHSH and CDR2 LQKENI. The ends lost 2 bases at V and 1 base at J; junction bases unmatched: 5. CDR3 length equals 16 residues. The CDR3 DNA reads TGTGCCAGCTCACCAGGGACAGGGGCGAGTTCCTACGAGCAGTACTTC. Protein: CASSPGTGASSYEQYF.

V and J are TRBV28 and TRBJ1-1; D call uncertain. The V end lost 1 base, the J end lost 5 bases, and 5 bases lay between the germline ends. CDR3 size: 12 residues. Germline loops: CDR1 MDHEN, CDR2 SYDVKM. The CDR3 is CASSLYGTEAFF. CDR3 DNA sequence: TGTGCCAGCAGTTTATACGGTACTGAAGCTTTCTTT.

The chain couples TRBV19 to TRBJ1-1, with TRBD1 identical over 8 bases. CDR3 size: 15 residues. V lost 5 bases to trimming and J lost 3 bases; unmatched junction nucleotides: 8. Germline assignment: CDR1 LNHDA and CDR2 SQIVND (reference sequence). DNA of the CDR3: TGTGCCAGTAGTCCCAGTTCGACAGGGGACACTGAAGCTTTCTTT. It is translated as CASSPSSTGDTEAFF.

In regard to this clone: At one end the junction does not follow the germline gene, possibly because of a read error. The chain is built from TRBV5-5 and TRBJ1-1; unclear D gene. CDR1 is SGHKS, CDR2 YYEKEE, per germline (reference sequence). The CDR3 extends over 14 amino acids. CDR3 nucleotide sequence: TGTGCCAGCAGTTTGGGCTGGGGGAACACTGAAGCTTTCTTT. It translates to CASSLGWGNTEAFF.

The chain couples TRBV5-4 to TRBJ2-3; D is uncertain. Trimming stripped 1 base from V and 2 bases from J, with 8 bases between. The CDR3 is 14 amino acids. Germline CDR1 SGHNT, CDR2 YYREEE (reference sequence). The CDR3: CASSLSSLTDTQYF. The CDR3 nucleotides are TGTGCCAGCAGCTTGTCTTCTCTCACAGATACGCAGTATTTT.

The chain combines TRBV14 with TRBJ1-1, with 9 bases that match TRBD1. The CDR3 extends over 16 amino acids. Germline V gives CDR1 SGHDN, CDR2 FVKESK. Trimming took 4 bases from V and 1 from J; bases not matched to a gene: 7. This CDR3 is CASSRDREFRNTEAFF. CDR3 coding DNA: TGTGCCAGCAGCCGGGACAGGGAATTTCGGAACACTGAAGCTTTCTTT.

This chain joins TRBV30 and TRBJ1-1; weak D call: TRBD1 (5 bases). Germline V gene sequence: CDR1 GTSNPN, CDR2 SVGIG (reference sequence). The CDR3 sequence is 16 residues long. Between the trimmed V and J ends, which lost 1 base and 10 bases, there was a span of 25 bases. The CDR3 coding sequence is TGTGCCTGGAGTGAGATGTGGAGGGTAGGGCAGAGGGGAGCTTTCTTT. Amino acids: CAWSEMWRVGQRGAFF.

V and J are TRBV5-1 and TRBJ1-1; TRBD1 aligns across 11 bases. The length of the CDR3 is 16 residues. Germline lookup yields CDR1 SGHRS and CDR2 YFSETQ. The V segment lost 4 bases and the J segment 3 bases; nucleotides outside the gene matches: 8. The CDR3 region has the DNA TGCGCCAGCAGCAAGGACAGGGGGCTAGAGGACACTGAAGCTTTCTTT. The encoded protein is CASSKDRGLEDTEAFF.

This clone appeared a few times. V usage is TRBV30 and J usage is TRBJ1-2; 7 bases agree with TRBD1. Germline V gives CDR1 GTSNPN, CDR2 SVGIG (reference sequence). The V gene end was trimmed by 4 bases and the J gene end by 2 bases; junction bases not matched to a gene: 1. This CDR3 comprises 12 residues. The CDR3 DNA is TGTGCCTGGACGACAGGGAACTATGGCTACACCTTC. Protein: CAWTTGNYGYTF.